This T cell receptor beta chain was captured in a study of blood T cell repertoires in COVID-19. Study-wide context: The study drew acute and convalescent COVID-19 samples from the United States, Italy and Spain.

The CDR3 consists of 15 residues. The germline gives CDR1 KGHSH, CDR2 LQKENI. Trimming at V came to 6 bases and at J to 0 bases, leaving 4 bases not matched to a gene. In the original processing: Estimates of nucleated cell counts were drawn from the amplification of reference gene primers. Clones were read by immunoSEQ multiplex PCR, and TCRdb kept only the in-frame ones, dropping some. From that table come the V and J calls and clone size; the DNA was used to work out D and trimming. The sample consists of about 76,000 clones, around 91% of them appearing once. This TCR derives from a human donor in a cohort sampled during active COVID-19. V usage is TRBV18 and J usage is TRBJ2-1; 8 positions agree with TRBD2. The specimen sequenced was peripheral blood. The CDR3 nucleotides read TGTGCCAGCTCCCCGGGGGGGAGCTCCTACAATGAGCAGTTCTTC. Translating it yields CASSPGGSSYNEQFF. The whole variable domain, remainder taken from reference TRBV18 and TRBJ2-1, is NAGVMQNPRHLVRRRGQEARLRCSPMKGHSHVYWYRQLPEEGLKFMVYLQKENIIDESGMPKERFSAEFPKEGPSILRIQQVVRGDSAAYFCASSPGGSSYNEQFFGPGTRLTVL.